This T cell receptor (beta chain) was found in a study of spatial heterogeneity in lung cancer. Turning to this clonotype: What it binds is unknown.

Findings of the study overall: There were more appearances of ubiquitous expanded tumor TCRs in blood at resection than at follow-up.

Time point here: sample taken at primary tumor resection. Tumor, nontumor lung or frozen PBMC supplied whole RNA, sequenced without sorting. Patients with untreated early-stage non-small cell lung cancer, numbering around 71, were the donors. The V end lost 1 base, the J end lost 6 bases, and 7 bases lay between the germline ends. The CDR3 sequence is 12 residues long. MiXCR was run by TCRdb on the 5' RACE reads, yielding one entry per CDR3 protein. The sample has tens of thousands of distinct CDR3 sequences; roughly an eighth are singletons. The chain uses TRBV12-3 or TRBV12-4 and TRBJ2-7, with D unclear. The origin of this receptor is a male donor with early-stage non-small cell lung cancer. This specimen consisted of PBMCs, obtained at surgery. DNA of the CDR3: TGTGCCAGCAGTTTAGAACACATCGAGCAGTACTTC. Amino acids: CASSLEHIEQYF.